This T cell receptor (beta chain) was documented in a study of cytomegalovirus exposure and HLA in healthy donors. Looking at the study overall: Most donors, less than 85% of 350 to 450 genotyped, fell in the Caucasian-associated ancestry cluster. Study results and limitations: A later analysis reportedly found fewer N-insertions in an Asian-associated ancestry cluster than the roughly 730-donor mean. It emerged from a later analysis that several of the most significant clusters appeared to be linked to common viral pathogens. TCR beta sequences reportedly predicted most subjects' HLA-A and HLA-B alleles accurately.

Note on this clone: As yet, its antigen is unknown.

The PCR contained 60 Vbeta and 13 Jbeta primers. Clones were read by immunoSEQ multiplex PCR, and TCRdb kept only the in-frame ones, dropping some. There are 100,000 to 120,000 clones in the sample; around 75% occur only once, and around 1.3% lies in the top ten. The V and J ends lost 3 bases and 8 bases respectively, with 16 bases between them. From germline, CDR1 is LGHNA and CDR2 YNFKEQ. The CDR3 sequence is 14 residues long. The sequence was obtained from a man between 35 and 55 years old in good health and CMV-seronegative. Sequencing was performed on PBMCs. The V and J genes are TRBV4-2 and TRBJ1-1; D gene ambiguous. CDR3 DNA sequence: TGTGCCAGCAGCCAGGGAGCGAGGGAGCAGGAAGCTTTCTTT. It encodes CASSQGAREQEAFF.